This T cell receptor beta chain was identified in a study of Ad26.COV2.S vaccination and SARS-CoV-2 variants. Study results and limitations: Similar non-spike TCR breadth was observed in recipients of vaccine and of placebo.

The CDR3 contains 19 residues. Repertoires were generated with immunoSEQ multiplex PCR, while TCRdb's copy carries only in-frame clones and drops some. The sample yields fewer than 400,000 clones, 86% seen once. Treatment meaning: 15 to 20 received Ad26.COV2.S at low or high dose, single or two shots; 5 received placebo; per-sample allocation not given. Samples were taken on day 63 after the first vaccine or placebo injection. Comments on this clone: No antigen is known for it.

The chain links TRBV7-5 to TRBJ1-3; TRBD1, the table's D call, was not compared with the DNA. TRBV7-5 is a known pseudogene. The sequences come from peripheral blood, collected in a trial of Ad26.COV2.S vaccine versus placebo. This sequence originates from a person aged 18-65 years who received the Ad26.COV2.S COVID-19 vaccine or a placebo. The CDR3: CVRSSTPRDSQSSGNTIYF. The CDR3 DNA follows: TGTGTCAGAAGCTCAACACCCCGGGACAGCCAGTCCTCTGGAAACACCATATATTTT.